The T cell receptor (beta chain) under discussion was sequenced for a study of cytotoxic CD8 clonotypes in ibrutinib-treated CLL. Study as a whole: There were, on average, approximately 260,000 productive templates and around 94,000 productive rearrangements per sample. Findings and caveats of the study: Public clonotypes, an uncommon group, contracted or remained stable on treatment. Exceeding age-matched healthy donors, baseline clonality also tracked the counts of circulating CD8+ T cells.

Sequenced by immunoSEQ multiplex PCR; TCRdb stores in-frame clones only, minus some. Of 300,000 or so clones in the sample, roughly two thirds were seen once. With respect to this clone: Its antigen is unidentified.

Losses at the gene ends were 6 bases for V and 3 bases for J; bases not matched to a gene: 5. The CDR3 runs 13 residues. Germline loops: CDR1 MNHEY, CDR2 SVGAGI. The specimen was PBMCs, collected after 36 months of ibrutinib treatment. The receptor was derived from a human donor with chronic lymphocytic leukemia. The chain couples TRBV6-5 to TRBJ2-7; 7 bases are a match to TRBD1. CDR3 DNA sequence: TGTGCCAGCAGAGCGACAGGGAGCTACGAGCAGTACTTC. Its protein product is CASRATGSYEQYF.